The T cell receptor (beta chain) described here comes from a study of CD8 T cells in Susac syndrome. RNA amounts of 0.5 to 1 ug underwent reverse transcription with random hexamers. TCRdb redid the calling of the immunoSEQ multiplex PCR reads with MiXCR, one entry per CDR3 protein. The repertoire holds 200,000 to 250,000 distinct CDR3 sequences, 80% to 95% seen once, with roughly 0.15% in the top ten. TEMRA cells were enriched by FACS, while CD8+ and CD4+ T cells were obtained through a negative isolation that was performed magnetically. The CDR3 runs to 15 residues. Trimming cost V 2 bases and J 1 base, with 9 bases left between them. Germline V CDR1 and CDR2: MNHEY, SMNVEV (reference sequence).

V usage is TRBV27 and J usage is TRBJ2-4; possibly TRBD2 for D (6 bases). The clonotype was recovered from a human donor with multiple sclerosis. The sequencing sample was made of CD8+ T cells from PBMCs. CDR3 sequence (DNA): TGTGCCAGCAGTTTAAAAGGGAGGGCCAAAAACATTCAGTACTTC. Translation gives CASSLKGRAKNIQYF.